The 10 T cell receptor beta chains reported below all come from one sample, sequenced in a study of blood T cell repertoires in COVID-19. Repertoires were generated with immunoSEQ multiplex PCR, while TCRdb's copy carries only in-frame clones and drops some. The data hold 50,000 to 75,000 clones, with less than 85% observed a single time. The sequencing sample was made of peripheral blood. These receptors came from a woman aged 45-60 years with active or convalescent COVID-19.

A few counts support this clone. V gene TRBV2 combines with J gene TRBJ2-3, with D maybe TRBD1 (6 bases). Trimming pared 6 bases from V and 5 bases from J, leaving 21 bases between. This CDR3 has 16 residues. Germline assignment: CDR1 SNHLY and CDR2 FYNNEI. This CDR3 reads CASRAEPGVPVDTQYF. DNA of the CDR3: TGTGCCAGCAGGGCCGAGCCAGGGGTCCCGGTAGATACGCAGTATTTT.

The chain is built from TRBV7-9 and TRBJ2-3, with 7 bases identical to TRBD2. Trimming removed 11 bases from V and 6 bases from J; junction bases left unmatched: 8. In germline, CDR1 is SEHNR, CDR2 FQNEAQ (reference sequence). This CDR3 region has 12 residues. For the CDR3, the DNA is TGTGCCGGCCGAGCGGGGAGGGATACGCAGTATTTT. Translating it yields CAGRAGRDTQYF.

This sequence joins TRBV2 and TRBJ1-6; D is unclear. V lost 3 bases and J lost 6, with 9 bases in between. In germline, CDR1 is SNHLY, CDR2 FYNNEI. This CDR3 has 14 residues. DNA of the CDR3: TGTGCCAGCAGTGACGGGTACCTTAATTCACCCCTCCACTTT. Protein: CASSDGYLNSPLHF.

This clone was detected only a few times. The chain employs TRBV3-1 (or the pseudogene TRBV3-2) and TRBJ2-5, with TRBD2 identical over 12 bases. V shed 1 base, J shed 1 base, and the junction held 7 bases outside the gene matches. The CDR3 loop spans 18 amino acids. CDR1 and CDR2 (germline): LGHDT, YNNKEL (reference sequence). CDR3 DNA: TGTGCCAGCAGCCAAGTGACCCTAGCGGGAGGGGCCCAAGAGACCCAGTACTTC. As protein: CASSQVTLAGGAQETQYF.

The V gene is TRBV7-9, the J gene TRBJ1-1, with a possible D match to TRBD1 (6 bases). The V end was cut by 5 bases, the J end by 1 base, with 11 bases between. Per the germline V gene, CDR1 is SEHNR and CDR2 is FQNEAQ (reference sequence). The CDR3 is 14 residues long. Written as DNA, the CDR3 is TGTGCCAGCAGCCCCCAGACAGGGAACACTGAAGCTTTCTTT. This translates into CASSPQTGNTEAFF.

This sequence joins TRBV19 and TRBJ2-1; the D gene is possibly TRBD2 (5 bases). The CDR3 runs to 14 residues. V shed 3 bases and J shed 7 bases, with 13 bases lying between them. Germline V gene sequence: CDR1 LNHDA, CDR2 SQIVND (reference sequence). The CDR3 bases are TGTGCCAGTAGTATTAGGGTAGCGAGGAATGAGCAGTTCTTC. Translated: CASSIRVARNEQFF. The full variable domain, completed using reference TRBV19 and TRBJ2-1, is DGGITQSPKYLFRKEGQNVTLSCEQNLNHDAMYWYRQDPGQGLRLIYYSQIVNDFQKGDIAEGYSVSREKKESFPLTVTSAQKNPTAFYLCASSIRVARNEQFFGPGTRLTVL.

The V and J genes are TRBV10-1 and TRBJ2-3, with D perhaps matching TRBD2 (6 bases). The V end lost 0 bases, the J end lost 0 bases, and 13 bases lay between the germline ends. This CDR3 region has 17 residues. Germline V gene data show CDR1 as WNHNN and CDR2 as SYGVQD (reference sequence). CDR3: CASSESGGLASTDTQYF. In DNA, the CDR3 is TGCGCCAGCAGTGAGTCGGGCGGGCTAGCGAGCACAGATACGCAGTATTTT.

The gene calls are TRBV29-1 and TRBJ2-1, with 10 bases that match TRBD1. Per the germline V gene, CDR1 is SQVTM and CDR2 is ANQGSEA. The CDR3 totals 14 residues. V dropped 4 bases and J dropped 7; count of bases not matched to a gene: 7. The DNA for the CDR3 is TGCAGCGTTGCCCCGCGACAGGGGGCGAATGAGCAGTTCTTC. Its translation: CSVAPRQGANEQFF.

V is TRBV11-2 and J is TRBJ1-6; TRBD1 matches at 8 bases. CDR3 length: 15 residues. The germline V gene encodes CDR1 SGHAT and CDR2 FQNNGV. V lost 5 bases, J lost 7 bases, and 7 bases stayed unmatched. CDR3 sequence reads: CASSPTTGGNSPLHF. CDR3 bases: TGTGCCAGCAGCCCTACTACAGGGGGAAATTCACCCCTCCACTTT.

The chain joins TRBV18 to TRBJ2-3, with TRBD1 matching over 8 bases. Germline V gene sequence: CDR1 KGHSH, CDR2 LQKENI. The length of the CDR3 is 15 residues. With 3 bases clipped from V and 0 bases from J, the junction kept 2 bases outside the gene matches. The CDR3 is CASSPRDRSTDTQYF. The CDR3, as DNA: TGTGCCAGCTCACCGCGGGACAGGAGCACAGATACGCAGTATTTT.